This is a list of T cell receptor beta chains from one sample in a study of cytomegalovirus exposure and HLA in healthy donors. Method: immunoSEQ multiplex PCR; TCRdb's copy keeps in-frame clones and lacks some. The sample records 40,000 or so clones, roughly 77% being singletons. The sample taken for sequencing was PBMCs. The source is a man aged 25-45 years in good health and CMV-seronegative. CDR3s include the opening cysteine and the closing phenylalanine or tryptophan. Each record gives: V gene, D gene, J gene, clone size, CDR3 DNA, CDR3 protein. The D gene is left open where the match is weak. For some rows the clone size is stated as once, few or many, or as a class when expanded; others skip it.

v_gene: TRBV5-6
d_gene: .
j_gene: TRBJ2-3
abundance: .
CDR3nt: TGTGCCAGCAGCTTCAGCGGAGGGCCCGGCACAGATACGCAGTATTTT
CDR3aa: CASSFSGGPGTDTQYF

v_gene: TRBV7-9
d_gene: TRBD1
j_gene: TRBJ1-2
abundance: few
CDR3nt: TGTTCCAGCAGCTTACCCCCCGGGACAGGGGATAACTATGGCTACACCTTC
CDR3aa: CSSSLPPGTGDNYGYTF

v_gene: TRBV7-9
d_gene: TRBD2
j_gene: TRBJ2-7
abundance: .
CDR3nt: TGTGCCAGCAGCCCCGATGGGACAGGGACTAGCGGGTCTTCCTACGAGCAGTACTTC
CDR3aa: CASSPDGTGTSGSSYEQYF

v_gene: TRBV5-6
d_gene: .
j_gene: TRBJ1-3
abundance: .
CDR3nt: TGTGCCAGCAGCTGGGGAACAGGGACTGGAAACACCATATATTTT
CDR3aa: CASSWGTGTGNTIYF

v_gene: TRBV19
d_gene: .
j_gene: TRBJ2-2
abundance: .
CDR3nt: TGTGCCAGTAGCGGGAGTATCGGCGGGGAGCTGTTTTTT
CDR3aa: CASSGSIGGELFF

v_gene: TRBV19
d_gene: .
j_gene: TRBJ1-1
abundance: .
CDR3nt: TGTGCCAGTAGTATTAAGGGGGACACTGAAGCTTTCTTT
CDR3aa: CASSIKGDTEAFF

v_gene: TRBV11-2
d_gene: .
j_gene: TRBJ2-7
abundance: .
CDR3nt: TGTGCCAGCAGCTTAGGATGGCTAGCGCGAACCTACGAGCAGTACTTC
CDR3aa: CASSLGWLARTYEQYF

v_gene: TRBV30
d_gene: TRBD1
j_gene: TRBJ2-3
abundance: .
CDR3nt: TGTGCCTGGAGTAAAGGGGACAGGGACACAGATACGCAGTATTTT
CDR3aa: CAWSKGDRDTDTQYF

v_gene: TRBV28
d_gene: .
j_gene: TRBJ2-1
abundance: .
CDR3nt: TGTGCCAGCACATACTATAGTGAGCAGTTCTTC
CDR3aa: CASTYYSEQFF

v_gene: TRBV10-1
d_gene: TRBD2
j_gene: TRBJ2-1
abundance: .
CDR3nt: TGCGCCAGCAGTGGGGGACTAGCGGGAGAACTCAATGAGCAGTTCTTC
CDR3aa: CASSGGLAGELNEQFF

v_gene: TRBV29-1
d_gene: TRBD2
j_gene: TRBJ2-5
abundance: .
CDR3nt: TGCAGCGTCCCGGGACTAGCGGGAGAGACCCAGTACTTC
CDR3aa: CSVPGLAGETQYF

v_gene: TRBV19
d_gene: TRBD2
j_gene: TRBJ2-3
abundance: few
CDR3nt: TGTGCCAGTAGTGGGGGACTAGCGGGGAGCACAGATACGCAGTATTTT
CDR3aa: CASSGGLAGSTDTQYF

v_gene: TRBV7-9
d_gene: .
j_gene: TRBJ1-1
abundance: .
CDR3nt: TGTTCCAGCAGCTTAGAAGTAGGGGGCACTGAAGCTTTCTTT
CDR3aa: CSSSLEVGGTEAFF

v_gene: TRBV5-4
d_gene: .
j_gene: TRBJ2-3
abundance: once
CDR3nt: TGTGCCAGCAGCCCCGGGGCTAGCGCAAATATTATCACAGATACGCAGTATTTT
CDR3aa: CASSPGASANIITDTQYF

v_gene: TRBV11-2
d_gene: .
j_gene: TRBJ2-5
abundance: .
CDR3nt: TGTGCCAGCAGCTTAGATCTAGTTCGGAGTTCGGAGACCCAGTACTTC
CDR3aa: CASSLDLVRSSETQYF

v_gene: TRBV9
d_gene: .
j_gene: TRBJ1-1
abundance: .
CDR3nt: TGTGCCAGCAGCGTAGCTTCTGGCCTTGGCACTGAAGCTTTCTTT
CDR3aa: CASSVASGLGTEAFF

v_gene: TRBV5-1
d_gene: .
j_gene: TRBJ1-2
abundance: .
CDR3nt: TGCGCCAGCAGCTTGGAACTTAACTATGGCTACACCTTC
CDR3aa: CASSLELNYGYTF

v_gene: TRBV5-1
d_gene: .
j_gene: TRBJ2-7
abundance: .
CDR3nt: TGCGCCAGCAGCTTGTCCAGGGTGGCCTCCTACGAGCAGTACTTC
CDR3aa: CASSLSRVASYEQYF

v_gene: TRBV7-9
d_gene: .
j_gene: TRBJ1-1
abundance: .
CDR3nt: TGTGCCAGCGCCTCGGGCAGGGGCACTGAAGCTTTCTTT
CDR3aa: CASASGRGTEAFF

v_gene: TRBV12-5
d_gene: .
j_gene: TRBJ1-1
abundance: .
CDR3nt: TGTGCTAGTGGTCGGGGGCGGGGGGGGCGCACGTACACTGAAGCTTTCTTT
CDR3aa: CASGRGRGGRTYTEAFF

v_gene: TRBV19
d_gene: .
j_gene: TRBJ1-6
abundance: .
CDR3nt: TGTGCCAGTAACCTCGGTGAGGGAAGTAGCTCACCCCTCCACTTT
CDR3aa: CASNLGEGSSSPLHF

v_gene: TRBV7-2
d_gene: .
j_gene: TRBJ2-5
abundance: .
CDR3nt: TGTGCCAGCAGTCTAGCGCTAGCAGGGGAGACCCAGTACTTC
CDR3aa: CASSLALAGETQYF